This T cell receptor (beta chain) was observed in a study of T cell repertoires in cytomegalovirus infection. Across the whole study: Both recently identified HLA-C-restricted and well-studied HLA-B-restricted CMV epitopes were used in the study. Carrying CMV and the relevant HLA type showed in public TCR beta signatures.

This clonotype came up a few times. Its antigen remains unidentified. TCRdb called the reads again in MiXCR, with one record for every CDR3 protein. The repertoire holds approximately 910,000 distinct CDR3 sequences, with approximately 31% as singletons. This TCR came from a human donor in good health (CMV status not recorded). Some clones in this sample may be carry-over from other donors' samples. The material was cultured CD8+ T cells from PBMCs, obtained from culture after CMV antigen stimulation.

CDR3 nucleotides: TGTGCCAGCAGTTTAGGTCTGACCGCTGAAGCTTTCTTT. Protein sequence: CASSLGLTAEAFF. The chain employs TRBV27 and TRBJ1-1; D not certain. With 2 bases removed from V and 6 bases from J, the gap between germline ends came to 10 bases. The CDR3 covers 13 residues. Germline assignment: CDR1 MNHEY and CDR2 SMNVEV (reference sequence).